One and the same sample provided the 21 T cell receptor beta chains below, sequenced in a study of cytomegalovirus exposure and HLA in healthy donors. 13 Jbeta primers and 60 Vbeta primers were used for the PCR. Method: immunoSEQ multiplex PCR; TCRdb's copy keeps in-frame clones and lacks some. This table has some 200,000 clones, less than 90% appearing once. What was sequenced was PBMCs. The receptors were gathered from a girl in the first two years of life in good health and CMV-seronegative.

The rearrangement joins TRBV27 to TRBJ2-1; 7 bases line up with TRBD1. The trim removed 2 bases at V and 5 bases at J, leaving 6 bases unmatched. CDR1 and CDR2 from the germline V gene are MNHEY and SMNVEV (reference sequence). The CDR3 runs 15 residues. Written as DNA, the CDR3 is TGTGCCAGCAGTTTAGTAGGGGGCCCCCACAATGAGCAGTTCTTC. Encoded protein: CASSLVGGPHNEQFF.

This clone was seen a single time. J is TRBJ2-5 and V is TRBV5-4; 11 nucleotides align to TRBD2. The germline V gene has CDR1 SGHNT and CDR2 YYREEE (reference sequence). The junction had 9 bases not matched to a gene; V was cut back by 0 bases and J by 5 bases. This CDR3 region has 17 residues. CDR3 sequence (DNA): TGTGCCAGCAGCTTGGGTCTAGGACTAGCGGGTCAGGAGACCCAGTACTTC. Amino acids: CASSLGLGLAGQETQYF.

The chain recombines TRBV30 with TRBJ2-2; 15 nucleotides align to TRBD2. This CDR3 has 18 amino acids. Per germline, CDR1 GTSNPN and CDR2 SVGIG (reference sequence). The V gene end was trimmed by 2 bases and the J gene end by 4 bases; junction bases not matched to a gene: 8. The CDR3 nucleotides read TGTGCCTGGAGTCACCCGGGACTAGCGGGGGGAGGCACCGGGGAGCTGTTTTTT. Residues: CAWSHPGLAGGGTGELFF.

Here the CDR3 DNA reads TGTGCCAGCGGCACAGAAATGAACACTGAAGCTTTCTTT. This gives the protein CASGTEMNTEAFF. The V call is TRBV2, the J call TRBJ1-1; the D is unclear. V was pared by 8 bases and J by 0 bases, with 10 bases between. The CDR3 loop spans 13 amino acids. Germline CDR1 is SNHLY and CDR2 is FYNNEI.

V is TRBV7-9 and J is TRBJ2-7; D not resolved. Germline CDR1 is SEHNR and CDR2 is FQNEAQ (reference sequence). This CDR3 spans 12 amino acids. Trimming took off 5 bases at V and 0 bases at J, with 5 bases between the two ends. CDR3 region: CASSPRSYEQYF. The CDR3 DNA is TGTGCCAGCAGCCCGCGCTCCTACGAGCAGTACTTC.

The genes are TRBV5-1 and TRBJ2-1, with TRBD1 matching over 8 bases. After removal of 4 bases from V and 8 bases from J, the junction contained 11 bases not matched to a gene. The germline V gene encodes CDR1 SGHRS and CDR2 YFSETQ. The CDR3 runs to 15 residues. The CDR3 nucleotides are TGCGCCAGCAGCCTGAAAGGACAGGGTAGGTATGAGCAGTTCTTC. It codes for CASSLKGQGRYEQFF.

This chain links TRBV19 with TRBJ2-3; a possible D gene is TRBD2 (5 bases). CDR1 is LNHDA, CDR2 SQIVND, per germline (reference sequence). This CDR3 spans 13 amino acids. V was trimmed by 3 bases and J by 4 bases, leaving 8 bases between them. CDR3 bases: TGTGCCAGTAGTATGGGGAGTGCAGATACGCAGTATTTT. Its translation is CASSMGSADTQYF.

V and J are TRBV6-1 and TRBJ2-7; tentative D call: TRBD2 (7 bases). V lost 1 base to trimming and J lost 2 bases, with 12 bases between them. Germline V gene lookup returns CDR1 MNHNS and CDR2 SASEGT. This CDR3 region has 15 residues. The CDR3 DNA reads as TGTGCCAGCAGTGAAGGCGGGGGCCGAGCCTACGAGCAGTACTTC. Translating it yields CASSEGGGRAYEQYF.

The CDR3 nucleotides read TGTGCCAGCAGCTTCGGACAGGCTCAAGAGACCCAGTACTTC. Translation: CASSFGQAQETQYF. The rearrangement joins TRBV7-7 to TRBJ2-5; the match to TRBD1 covers 7 bases. The V segment lost 3 bases and the J segment 2 bases; nucleotides outside the gene matches: 3. The CDR3 totals 14 residues. In germline, CDR1 is SSHAT, CDR2 FNYEAQ (reference sequence).

The rearrangement joins TRBV19 to TRBJ2-3; D might be TRBD1 (6 bases). This CDR3 region has 14 residues. V dropped 3 bases and J dropped 3 bases, with 10 bases sitting between them. Germline CDR1 is LNHDA and CDR2 is SQIVND (reference sequence). CDR3 amino acids: CASSMARGTDTQYF. The CDR3 DNA is TGTGCCAGTAGTATGGCCAGGGGTACAGATACGCAGTATTTT.

The chain is built from TRBV4-1 and TRBJ1-1; 8 nucleotides align to TRBD1. Germline V lookup: CDR1 MGHRA, CDR2 YSYEKL. The V segment lost 1 base and the J segment 0 bases; nucleotides outside the gene matches: 7. The CDR3 is 17 amino acids. The CDR3: CASSQAQGAKMNTEAFF. CDR3 sequence (DNA): TGCGCCAGCAGCCAAGCGCAGGGGGCGAAAATGAACACTGAAGCTTTCTTT.

J is TRBJ1-6 and V is TRBV9, with unresolved D. The germline V gene has CDR1 SGDLS and CDR2 YYNGEE. The V gene lost 3 bases and the J gene lost 3 bases, with 10 bases spanning the gap. This CDR3 has 15 residues. The CDR3 reads CASSANRLYNSPLHF. In DNA form, the CDR3 reads TGTGCCAGCAGCGCAAATCGACTCTATAATTCACCCCTCCACTTT.

This chain links TRBV30 with TRBJ2-1; TRBD2 aligns across 12 bases. V trimming: 1 base; J trimming: 9 bases; junction bases outside the gene matches: 7. The CDR3 covers 15 residues. Germline V gene lookup returns CDR1 GTSNPN and CDR2 SVGIG (reference sequence). The CDR3 DNA is TGTGCCTGGAGTGCCCTAGCGGGAGGGCCGGGTGAGCAGTTCTTC. Translated: CAWSALAGGPGEQFF. Filled out from reference TRBV30 and TRBJ2-1, the complete variable domain reads SQTIHQWPATLVQPVGSPLSLECTVEGTSNPNLYWYRQAAGRGLQLLFYSVGIGQISSEVPQNLSASRPQDRQFILSSKKLLLSDSGFYLCAWSALAGGPGEQFFGPGTRLTVL.

This chain connects TRBV29-1 to TRBJ1-1; D is possibly TRBD1 (5 bases). Deletions cut 4 bases from V and 4 bases from J, with 16 bases between. The CDR3 consists of 14 residues. Germline values: CDR1 SQVTM, CDR2 ANQGSEA. CDR3 sequence (DNA): TGCAGCGTTGTTGAGTCGACAGTGAGCACTGAAGCTTTCTTT. Translation: CSVVESTVSTEAFF.

The chain links TRBV12-5 to TRBJ1-2; weak D call: TRBD1 (5 bases). Germline loops: CDR1 LGHNT, CDR2 FRNRAP. The CDR3 has 16 amino acids. Trimming removed 0 bases from V and 0 bases from J, with 11 bases in between. CDR3 residues: CASGLVKAGTNYGYTF. The CDR3 DNA reads TGTGCTAGTGGTTTGGTAAAAGCAGGGACTAACTATGGCTACACCTTC.

This clone was seen only once. This chain connects TRBV27 to TRBJ2-1; 7 bases fit TRBD2. The CDR3 spans 16 residues. Germline-derived CDR1 and CDR2 are MNHEY and SMNVEV (reference sequence). V was clipped by 6 bases and J by 0 bases; unmatched bases: 8. The CDR3 here is CASRKTSVSSYNEQFF. CDR3 bases: TGTGCCAGCAGGAAAACTAGCGTCAGCTCCTACAATGAGCAGTTCTTC.

This chain uses TRBV11-2 with TRBJ2-4, with a possible D match to TRBD1 (5 bases). The CDR3 consists of 19 residues. V was shortened by 1 base and J by 0 bases, with 19 bases between the two germline ends. Looked up from germline, CDR1 is SGHAT and CDR2 is FQNNGV. CDR3 coding DNA: TGTGCCAGCAGCTTAGGTACCAGGGATGCCCCTTTAGCCAAAAACATTCAGTACTTC. Protein sequence: CASSLGTRDAPLAKNIQYF.

The chain joins TRBV7-8 to TRBJ2-3, with 8 nucleotides matching TRBD2. Germline loops: CDR1 SGHVS, CDR2 FQNEAQ. The CDR3 consists of 15 residues. V trimming: 3 bases; J trimming: 0 bases; junction bases outside the gene matches: 2. The CDR3 reads CASSFSGASTDTQYF. The CDR3 nucleotides are TGTGCCAGCAGCTTTAGCGGGGCGAGCACAGATACGCAGTATTTT.

The chain couples TRBV9 to TRBJ2-2, with D possibly matching TRBD2 (5 bases). Trimming stripped 6 bases from V and 2 bases from J, with 17 bases between. The CDR3 spans 16 residues. Per the germline V gene, CDR1 is SGDLS and CDR2 is YYNGEE. The chain's CDR3 is CASKRTPEFNTGELFF. DNA for the CDR3: TGTGCCAGCAAACGGACTCCCGAATTTAACACCGGGGAGCTGTTTTTT.

The V gene is TRBV5-6, the J gene TRBJ2-7, with a weak D call TRBD1 (5 bases). This CDR3 has 13 residues. CDR1 SGHDT and CDR2 YYEEEE come from the germline V gene. The ends were cut back, 4 bases at V and 5 bases at J, with 13 bases in the middle. The CDR3 DNA reads as TGTGCCAGCAGCCAAGACAGTTTACACGAGCAGTACTTC. Encoded protein: CASSQDSLHEQYF. The full variable domain, completed using reference TRBV5-6 and TRBJ2-7, is DAGVTQSPTHLIKTRGQQVTLRCSPKSGHDTVSWYQQALGQGPQFIFQYYEEEERQRGNFPDRFSGHQFPNYSSELNVNALLLGDSALYLCASSQDSLHEQYFGPGTRLTVT.

This clone was counted a single time. The J gene is TRBJ1-5, the V gene TRBV18; D unresolved. The ends were cut back, 3 bases at V and 0 bases at J, with 9 bases in the middle. CDR1 is KGHSH and CDR2 is LQKENI in the germline V gene. This CDR3 has 15 residues. The CDR3 bases are TGTGCCAGCTCACCCTCGAGGGATAGCAATCAGCCCCAGCATTTT. Translating it yields CASSPSRDSNQPQHF. Full variable domain (remainder filled in from reference TRBV18 and TRBJ1-5): NAGVMQNPRHLVRRRGQEARLRCSPMKGHSHVYWYRQLPEEGLKFMVYLQKENIIDESGMPKERFSAEFPKEGPSILRIQQVVRGDSAAYFCASSPSRDSNQPQHFGDGTRLSIL.